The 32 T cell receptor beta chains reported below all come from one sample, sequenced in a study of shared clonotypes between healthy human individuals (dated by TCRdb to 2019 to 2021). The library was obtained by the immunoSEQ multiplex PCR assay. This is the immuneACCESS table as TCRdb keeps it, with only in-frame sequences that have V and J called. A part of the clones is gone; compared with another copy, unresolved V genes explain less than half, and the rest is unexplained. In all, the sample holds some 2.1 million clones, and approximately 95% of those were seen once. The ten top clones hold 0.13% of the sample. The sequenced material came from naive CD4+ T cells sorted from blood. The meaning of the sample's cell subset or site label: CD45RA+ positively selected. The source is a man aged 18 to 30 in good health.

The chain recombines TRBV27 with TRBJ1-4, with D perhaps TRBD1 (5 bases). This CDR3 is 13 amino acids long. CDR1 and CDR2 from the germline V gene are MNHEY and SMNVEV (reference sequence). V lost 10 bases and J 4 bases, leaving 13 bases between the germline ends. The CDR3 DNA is TGTGCCACCGCGGGACTGCATAATGAAAAACTGTTTTTT. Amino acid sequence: CATAGLHNEKLFF.

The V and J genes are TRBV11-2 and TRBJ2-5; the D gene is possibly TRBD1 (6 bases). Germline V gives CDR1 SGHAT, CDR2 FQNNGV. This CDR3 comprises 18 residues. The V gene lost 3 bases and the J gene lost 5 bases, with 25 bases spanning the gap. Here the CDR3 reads CASSFRPGHANSKETQYF. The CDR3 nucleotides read TGTGCCAGCAGCTTCCGGCCGGGACACGCTAACAGTAAGGAGACCCAGTACTTC.

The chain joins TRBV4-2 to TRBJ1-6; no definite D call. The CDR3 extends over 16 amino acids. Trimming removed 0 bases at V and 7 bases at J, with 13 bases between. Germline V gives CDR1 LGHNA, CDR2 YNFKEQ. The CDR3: CASSQEDGSINSPLHF. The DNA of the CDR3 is TGTGCCAGCAGCCAAGAAGATGGATCGATCAATTCACCCCTCCACTTT.

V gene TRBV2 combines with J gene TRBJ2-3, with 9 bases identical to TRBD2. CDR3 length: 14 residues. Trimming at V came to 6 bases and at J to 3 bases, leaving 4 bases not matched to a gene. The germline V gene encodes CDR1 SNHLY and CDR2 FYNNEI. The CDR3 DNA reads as TGTGCCAGCAGGCCTAGCGGGAAAACAGATACGCAGTATTTT. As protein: CASRPSGKTDTQYF.

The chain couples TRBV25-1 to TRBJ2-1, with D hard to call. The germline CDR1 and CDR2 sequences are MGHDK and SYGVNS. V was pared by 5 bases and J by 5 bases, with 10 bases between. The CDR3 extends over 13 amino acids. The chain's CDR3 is CASSSPENNEQFF. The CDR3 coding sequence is TGTGCCAGCAGTTCCCCGGAGAACAATGAGCAGTTCTTC.

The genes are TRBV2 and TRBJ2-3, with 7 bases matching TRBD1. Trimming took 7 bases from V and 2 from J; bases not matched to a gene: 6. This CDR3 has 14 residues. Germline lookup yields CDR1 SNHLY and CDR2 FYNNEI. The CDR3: CASTERGPTDTQYF. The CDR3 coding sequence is TGTGCCAGCACGGAAAGGGGGCCCACAGATACGCAGTATTTT.

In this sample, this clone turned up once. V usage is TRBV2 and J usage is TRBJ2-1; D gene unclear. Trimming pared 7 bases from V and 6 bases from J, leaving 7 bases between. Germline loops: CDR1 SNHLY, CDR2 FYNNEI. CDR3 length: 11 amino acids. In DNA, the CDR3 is TGTGCCAGCAACCCAGGCAATGAGCAGTTCTTC. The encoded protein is CASNPGNEQFF.

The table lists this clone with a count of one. This CDR3 reads CASSVDRVPGETQYF. The CDR3 nucleotides read TGTGCCAGCTCAGTGGACAGGGTCCCGGGGGAGACCCAGTACTTC. The V and J genes are TRBV18 and TRBJ2-5, with 8 bases matching TRBD1. Germline values: CDR1 KGHSH, CDR2 LQKENI. Trimming cost V 5 bases and J 5 bases; bases outside gene matches: 10. There are 15 residues in the CDR3.

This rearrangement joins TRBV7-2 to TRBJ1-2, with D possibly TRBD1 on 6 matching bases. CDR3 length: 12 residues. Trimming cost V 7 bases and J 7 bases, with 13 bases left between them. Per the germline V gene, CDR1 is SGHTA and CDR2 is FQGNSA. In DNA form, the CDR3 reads TGTGCCAGCAACATACAGGGCCTTGGCTACACCTTC. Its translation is CASNIQGLGYTF.

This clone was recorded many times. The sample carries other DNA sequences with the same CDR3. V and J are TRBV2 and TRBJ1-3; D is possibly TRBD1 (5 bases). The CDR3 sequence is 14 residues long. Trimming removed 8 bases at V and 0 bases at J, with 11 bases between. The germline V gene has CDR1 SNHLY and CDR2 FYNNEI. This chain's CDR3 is CASRQGHSGNTIYF. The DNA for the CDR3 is TGTGCCAGCCGGCAGGGCCACTCTGGAAACACCATATATTTT. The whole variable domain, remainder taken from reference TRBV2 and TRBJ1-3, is EPEVTQTPSHQVTQMGQEVILRCVPISNHLYFYWYRQILGQKVEFLVSFYNNEISEKSEIFDDQFSVERPDGSNFTLKIRSTKLEDSAMYFCASRQGHSGNTIYFGEGSWLTVV.

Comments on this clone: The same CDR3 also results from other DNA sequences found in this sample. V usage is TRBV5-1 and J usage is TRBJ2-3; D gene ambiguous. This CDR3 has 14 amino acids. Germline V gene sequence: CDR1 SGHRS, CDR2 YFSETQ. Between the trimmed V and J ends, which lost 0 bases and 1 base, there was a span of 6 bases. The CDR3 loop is CASSLGDGTDTQYF. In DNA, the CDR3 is TGCGCCAGCAGCTTGGGTGACGGCACAGATACGCAGTATTTT.

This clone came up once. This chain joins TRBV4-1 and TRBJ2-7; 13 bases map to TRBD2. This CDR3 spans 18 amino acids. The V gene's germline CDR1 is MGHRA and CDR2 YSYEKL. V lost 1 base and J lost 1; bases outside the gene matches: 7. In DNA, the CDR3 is TGCGCCAGCAGCCAAGTGGCACTAGCGGGGGGGAATTCCTACGAGCAGTACTTC. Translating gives CASSQVALAGGNSYEQYF.

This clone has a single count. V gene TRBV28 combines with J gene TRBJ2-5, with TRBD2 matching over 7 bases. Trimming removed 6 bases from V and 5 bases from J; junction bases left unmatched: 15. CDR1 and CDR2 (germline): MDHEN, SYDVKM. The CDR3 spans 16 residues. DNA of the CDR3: TGTGCCAGCAGCCCACTGTCCCTATGGGACTACGAGACCCAGTACTTC. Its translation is CASSPLSLWDYETQYF.

CDR3 residues: CASGGARRKLFF. CDR3 coding DNA: TGTGCCAGCGGAGGGGCCCGACGGAAGCTGTTTTTT. The chain is built from TRBV28 and TRBJ1-4; D is possibly TRBD1 (5 bases). The CDR3 totals 12 residues. Per germline, CDR1 MDHEN and CDR2 SYDVKM. The V gene lost 8 bases and the J gene lost 14 bases, with 18 bases spanning the gap.

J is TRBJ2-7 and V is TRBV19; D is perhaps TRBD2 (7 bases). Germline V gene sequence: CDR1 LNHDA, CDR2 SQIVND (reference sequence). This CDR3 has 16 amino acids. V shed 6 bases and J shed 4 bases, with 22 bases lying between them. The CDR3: CASSPRGGGAEYEQYF. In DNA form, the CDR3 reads TGTGCCAGTAGCCCCCGCGGAGGGGGGGCGGAATACGAGCAGTACTTC.

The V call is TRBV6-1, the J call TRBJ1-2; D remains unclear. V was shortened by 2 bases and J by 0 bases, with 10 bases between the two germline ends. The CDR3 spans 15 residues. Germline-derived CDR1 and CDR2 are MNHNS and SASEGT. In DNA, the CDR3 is TGTGCCAGCAGTGAACTAAGGATTGCTAACTATGGCTACACCTTC. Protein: CASSELRIANYGYTF.

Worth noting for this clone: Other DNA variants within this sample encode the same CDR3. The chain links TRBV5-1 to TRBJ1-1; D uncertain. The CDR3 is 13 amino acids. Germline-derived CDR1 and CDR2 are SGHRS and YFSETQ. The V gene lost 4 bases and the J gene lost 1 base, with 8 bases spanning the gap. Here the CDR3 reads CASSLAPNTEAFF. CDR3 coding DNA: TGCGCCAGCAGCCTGGCCCCGAACACTGAAGCTTTCTTT.

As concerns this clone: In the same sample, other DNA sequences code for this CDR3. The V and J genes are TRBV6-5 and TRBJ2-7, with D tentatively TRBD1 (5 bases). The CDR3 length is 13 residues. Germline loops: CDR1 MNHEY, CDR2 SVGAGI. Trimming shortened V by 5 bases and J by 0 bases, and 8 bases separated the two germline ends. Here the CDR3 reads CASSQGVSYEQYF. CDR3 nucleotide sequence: TGTGCCAGCAGTCAAGGGGTCTCCTACGAGCAGTACTTC.

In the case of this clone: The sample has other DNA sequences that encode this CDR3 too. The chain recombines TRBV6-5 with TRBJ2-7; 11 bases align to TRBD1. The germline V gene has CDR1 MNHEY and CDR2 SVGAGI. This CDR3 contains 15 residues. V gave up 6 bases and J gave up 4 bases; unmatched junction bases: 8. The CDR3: CASSYRDRGTYEQYF. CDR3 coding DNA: TGTGCCAGCAGCTATAGGGACAGGGGGACTTACGAGCAGTACTTC.

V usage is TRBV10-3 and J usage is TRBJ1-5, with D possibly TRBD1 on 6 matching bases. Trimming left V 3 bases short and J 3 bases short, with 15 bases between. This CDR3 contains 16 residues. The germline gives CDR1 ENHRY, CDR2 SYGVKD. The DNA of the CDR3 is TGTGCCATCAGTGATCCGGGGGCCCGTATCAATCAGCCCCAGCATTTT. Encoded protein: CAISDPGARINQPQHF.

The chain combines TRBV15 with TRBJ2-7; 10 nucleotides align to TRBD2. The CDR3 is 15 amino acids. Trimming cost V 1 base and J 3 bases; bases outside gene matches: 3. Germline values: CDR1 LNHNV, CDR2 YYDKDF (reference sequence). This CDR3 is CATSRGSGGLYEQYF. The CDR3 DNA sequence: TGTGCCACCAGCAGAGGTAGCGGGGGGCTCTACGAGCAGTACTTC.

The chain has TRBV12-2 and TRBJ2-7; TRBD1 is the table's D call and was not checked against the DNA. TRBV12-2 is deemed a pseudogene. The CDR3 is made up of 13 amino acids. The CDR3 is CASRLEGVGEQYF. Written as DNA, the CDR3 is TGTGCAAGTCGCTTAGAAGGGGTAGGCGAGCAGTACTTC.

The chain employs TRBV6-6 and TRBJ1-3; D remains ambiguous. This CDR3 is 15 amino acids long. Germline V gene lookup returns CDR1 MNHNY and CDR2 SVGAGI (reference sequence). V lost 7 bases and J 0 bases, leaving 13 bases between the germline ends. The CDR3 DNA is TGTGCCAGCATCGGACCGATTAGCTCTGGAAACACCATATATTTT. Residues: CASIGPISSGNTIYF.

The CDR3 region is CASSQDQYAPSGRQETQYF. The CDR3 DNA is TGCGCCAGCAGCCAAGACCAGTACGCCCCTTCGGGAAGGCAAGAGACCCAGTACTTC. This sequence joins TRBV4-1 and TRBJ2-5; D is perhaps TRBD2 (5 bases). CDR1 and CDR2 (germline): MGHRA, YSYEKL. The CDR3 extends over 19 amino acids. Trimming pared 0 bases from V and 2 bases from J, leaving 22 bases between.

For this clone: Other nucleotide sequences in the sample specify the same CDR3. The DNA of the CDR3 is TGTGCCATCAGTGAGTCGGGATTCAACTATGGCTACACCTTC. It translates to CAISESGFNYGYTF. The V and J genes are TRBV10-3 and TRBJ1-2; D remains ambiguous. Trimming left V 0 bases short and J 2 bases short, with 7 bases between. This CDR3 spans 14 amino acids. Germline V gene sequence: CDR1 ENHRY, CDR2 SYGVKD.

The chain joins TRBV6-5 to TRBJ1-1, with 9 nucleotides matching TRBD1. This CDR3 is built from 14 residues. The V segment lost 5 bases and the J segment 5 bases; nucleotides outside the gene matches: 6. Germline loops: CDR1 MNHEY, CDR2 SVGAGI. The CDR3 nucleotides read TGTGCCAGCAGTCGGACAGGGGTTGGGACTGAAGCTTTCTTT. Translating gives CASSRTGVGTEAFF.

CDR3 sequence reads: CASSLGRGNTIYF. In DNA, the CDR3 is TGTGCCAGCAGCTTAGGAAGGGGAAACACCATATATTTT. The V and J genes are TRBV7-2 and TRBJ1-3; no reliable D call. The ends were cut back, 1 base at V and 4 bases at J, with 5 bases in the middle. The CDR3 runs to 13 residues. CDR1 and CDR2 from the germline V gene are SGHTA and FQGNSA.

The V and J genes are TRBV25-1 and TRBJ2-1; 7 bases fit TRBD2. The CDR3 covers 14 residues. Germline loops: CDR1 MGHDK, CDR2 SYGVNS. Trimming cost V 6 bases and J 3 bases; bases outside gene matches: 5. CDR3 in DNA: TGTGCCAGCAGCCGGGACTACCTCTACAATGAGCAGTTCTTC. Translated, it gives CASSRDYLYNEQFF.

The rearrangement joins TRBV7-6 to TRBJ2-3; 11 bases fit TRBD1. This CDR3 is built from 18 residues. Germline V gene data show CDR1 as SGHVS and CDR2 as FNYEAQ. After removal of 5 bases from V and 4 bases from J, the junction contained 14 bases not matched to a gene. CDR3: CASSQRVGGQGASDTQYF. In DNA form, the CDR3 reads TGTGCCAGCAGCCAAAGGGTTGGCGGACAGGGGGCATCAGATACGCAGTATTTT.

CDR3: CASSQGTSGASYEQYF. The CDR3 region has the DNA TGTGCCAGCAGTCAGGGGACCTCCGGGGCCTCCTACGAGCAGTACTTC. The chain recombines TRBV6-6 with TRBJ2-7, with a weak D call TRBD1 (6 bases). Germline V gene lookup returns CDR1 MNHNY and CDR2 SVGAGI (reference sequence). Trimming stripped 5 bases from V and 0 bases from J, with 17 bases between. The CDR3 spans 16 residues.

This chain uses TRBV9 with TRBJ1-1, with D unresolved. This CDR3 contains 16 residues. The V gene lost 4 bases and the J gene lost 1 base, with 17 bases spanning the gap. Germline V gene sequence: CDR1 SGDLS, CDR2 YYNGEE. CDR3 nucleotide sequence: TGTGCCAGCAGCCCTCACTCAGGAGGACCGAACACTGAAGCTTTCTTT. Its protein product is CASSPHSGGPNTEAFF.

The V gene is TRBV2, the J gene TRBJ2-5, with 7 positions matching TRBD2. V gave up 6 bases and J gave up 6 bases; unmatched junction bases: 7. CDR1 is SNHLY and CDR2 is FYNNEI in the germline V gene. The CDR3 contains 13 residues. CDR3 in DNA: TGTGCCAGCAGGCGGACTAGTCAGCAGACCCAGTACTTC. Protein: CASRRTSQQTQYF. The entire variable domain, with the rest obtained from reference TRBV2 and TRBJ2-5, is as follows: EPEVTQTPSHQVTQMGQEVILRCVPISNHLYFYWYRQILGQKVEFLVSFYNNEISEKSEIFDDQFSVERPDGSNFTLKIRSTKLEDSAMYFCASRRTSQQTQYFGPGTRLLVL.